Listed below are T cell receptor beta chains from one sample, sequenced in a study of blood T cell repertoires in COVID-19. Using immunoSEQ multiplex PCR, the repertoire was profiled, and TCRdb retains in-frame clones only, with some absent. The sample holds roughly 34,000 clones, about 74% seen once. The sample was peripheral blood. Every receptor here comes from a human donor in a cohort sampled during active COVID-19. Each CDR3 is given with its conserved first and last residue. Each record gives: D gene, clone size, J gene, V gene, CDR3 protein, CDR3 DNA. D genes are given only for firm matches. Not every row has a clone size; where given, it reads once, few, many or a size class.

d_gene: -; abundance: -; j_gene: TRBJ2-5; v_gene: TRBV5-1; CDR3aa: CASSSKTGYQETQYF; CDR3nt: TGCGCCAGCAGCTCCAAGACCGGGTACCAAGAGACCCAGTACTTC
d_gene: TRBD1; abundance: -; j_gene: TRBJ1-1; v_gene: TRBV5-4; CDR3aa: CASSHPDRARGEAFF; CDR3nt: TGTGCCAGCAGCCATCCGGACAGGGCGCGGGGAGAAGCTTTCTTT
d_gene: -; abundance: -; j_gene: TRBJ1-2; v_gene: TRBV2; CDR3aa: CASSETGVSGYTF; CDR3nt: TGTGCCAGCAGCGAAACAGGAGTTAGTGGCTACACCTTC
d_gene: -; abundance: -; j_gene: TRBJ1-6; v_gene: TRBV7-2; CDR3aa: CASSLARTANSPLHF; CDR3nt: TGTGCCAGCAGCTTAGCCCGGACAGCAAATTCACCCCTCCACTTT
d_gene: -; abundance: -; j_gene: TRBJ1-5; v_gene: TRBV30; CDR3aa: CAWSVGTGQPQHF; CDR3nt: TGTGCCTGGAGTGTAGGAACGGGTCAGCCCCAGCATTTT
d_gene: -; abundance: -; j_gene: TRBJ1-2; v_gene: TRBV28; CDR3aa: CASSYYRAAEGYGYTF; CDR3nt: TGTGCCAGCAGCTACTACAGGGCCGCCGAGGGCTATGGCTACACCTTC
d_gene: TRBD2; abundance: once; j_gene: TRBJ2-3; v_gene: TRBV7-9; CDR3aa: CASSPAAWWSGGATDTQYF; CDR3nt: TGTGCCAGCAGCCCTGCCGCTTGGTGGAGCGGGGGGGCCACAGATACGCAGTATTTT
d_gene: -; abundance: -; j_gene: TRBJ1-2; v_gene: TRBV6-1; CDR3aa: CASSESLGEGYGYTF; CDR3nt: TGTGCCAGCAGTGAATCACTTGGGGAGGGCTATGGCTACACCTTC
d_gene: -; abundance: -; j_gene: TRBJ1-2; v_gene: TRBV4-3; CDR3aa: CASSQEIQRTAANYGYTF; CDR3nt: TGCGCCAGCAGCCAAGAAATTCAGCGGACGGCGGCTAACTATGGCTACACCTTC
d_gene: TRBD2; abundance: -; j_gene: TRBJ2-1; v_gene: TRBV18; CDR3aa: CASSLPGLAYYNEQFF; CDR3nt: TGTGCCAGCTCATTGCCGGGACTAGCGTACTACAATGAGCAGTTCTTC
d_gene: -; abundance: -; j_gene: TRBJ2-6; v_gene: TRBV30; CDR3aa: CASNRDSGANVLTF; CDR3nt: TGTGCCTCCAACAGGGACTCTGGGGCCAACGTCCTGACTTTC
d_gene: TRBD1; abundance: few; j_gene: TRBJ1-3; v_gene: TRBV7-9; CDR3aa: CASSRDRTFSGNTIYF; CDR3nt: TGTGCCAGCAGCCGGGACAGGACCTTCTCTGGAAACACCATATATTTT
d_gene: -; abundance: -; j_gene: TRBJ1-1; v_gene: TRBV2; CDR3aa: CASSEGLAFF; CDR3nt: TGTGCCAGCAGTGAGGGCCTGGCATTCTTT
d_gene: -; abundance: -; j_gene: TRBJ1-2; v_gene: TRBV3-1/TRBV3-2; CDR3aa: CASSSVASTYGYTF; CDR3nt: TGTGCCAGCAGCTCAGTTGCCAGTACCTATGGCTACACCTTC
d_gene: -; abundance: -; j_gene: TRBJ1-6; v_gene: TRBV18; CDR3aa: CASAAPGGAINSPLHF; CDR3nt: TGTGCCAGCGCGGCCCCGGGGGGAGCAATTAATTCACCCCTCCACTTT
d_gene: -; abundance: -; j_gene: TRBJ1-4; v_gene: TRBV9; CDR3aa: CASSFGPNEKLFF; CDR3nt: TGTGCCAGCAGCTTTGGGCCTAATGAAAAACTGTTTTTT
d_gene: TRBD2; abundance: -; j_gene: TRBJ2-2; v_gene: TRBV6-5; CDR3aa: CASSYNAGGLSGELFF; CDR3nt: TGTGCCAGCAGTTACAATGCGGGAGGGCTTTCCGGGGAGCTGTTTTTT